What follows describes a single TCR beta chain. Its binding antigen is unknown. The record has no base qualities; no much larger clone is one base away. The data stem from a study of blood T cell repertoires in COVID-19 (dated by TCRdb to the early 2020s). Study-level background: Samples covering the acute and convalescent phases of COVID-19 were provided by collaborators in the United States, Italy and Spain. The dataset comprised deeply sampled blood TCRbeta repertoires from subjects exposed to, actively infected with, or recovered from COVID-19. Samples came from the ongoing ImmuneRACE study (first 160 participants) plus 1,254 subjects from 6 global collaborators. The repertoires were made available in a free public database intended to serve as a resource for research on the immune response to SARS-CoV-2. Where HLA class I and class II types were available, the types were taken from metadata supplied by the sample provider, not from assay-based typing. The material from the prospective study consisted of cDNA or gDNA derived from T cells, B-cell-depleted T cells, or PBMCs. A de-identified subject ID, COVID-19 status, age in years and sex were almost always included in the sample metadata.

V lost 4 bases and J lost 3 bases; the stretch between them is 11 bases long. The cysteine opens and the phenylalanine closes a CDR3 of 13 amino acids. Only the CDR3 DNA is retained, 39 bases long and in frame from the first base. Via the germline V gene, CDR1 is SGHTS and CDR2 YDEGEE. The paper as a whole reports these results and caveats: The quantity of clinical and demographic metadata differed by source and by participant and was supplied without curation.

The immunoSEQ Assay, a bias-controlled multiplex PCR, was used to amplify TCRbeta CDR3 regions from genomic DNA. Concerning the study's data processing: Within the assay, amplification of reference gene primers was used to estimate how many nucleated cells each sample contained. Sequence reads were collapsed and filtered to measure the absolute abundance of every unique TCRbeta CDR3 rearrangement. For each sample, productive Simpson clonality was calculated as the square root of Simpson's diversity index over productive rearrangements. The immuneACCESS repertoire file appears here via TCRdb, limited to in-frame rearrangements. These files lack a portion of the clones; in checked studies, under half of the deficit traces to unresolved V genes, and the cause of the others is not known. From that table come the V and J calls and clone size; the DNA was used to work out D and trimming. Counted in this sample were 250,000 or so clones; just under 85% of them appeared once. Under 2% of the sample is taken by the ten largest.

The collaborating institutions used their own protocols to collect whole blood in K2EDTA tubes. Collaborator samples were shipped for TCRbeta analysis as frozen whole blood, isolated PBMCs, or DNA extracted from either sample type. The receptor was derived from an elderly woman with acute or convalescent COVID-19. Sequenced: peripheral blood. Rearrangement joined TRBV5-8 to TRBJ2-7, and the D gene may be TRBD1, 5 bases matching. The CDR3 is CASSPTVFYEQYF. Here is the DNA: TGTGCCAGCAGCCCGACAGTTTTCTACGAGCAGTACTTC.